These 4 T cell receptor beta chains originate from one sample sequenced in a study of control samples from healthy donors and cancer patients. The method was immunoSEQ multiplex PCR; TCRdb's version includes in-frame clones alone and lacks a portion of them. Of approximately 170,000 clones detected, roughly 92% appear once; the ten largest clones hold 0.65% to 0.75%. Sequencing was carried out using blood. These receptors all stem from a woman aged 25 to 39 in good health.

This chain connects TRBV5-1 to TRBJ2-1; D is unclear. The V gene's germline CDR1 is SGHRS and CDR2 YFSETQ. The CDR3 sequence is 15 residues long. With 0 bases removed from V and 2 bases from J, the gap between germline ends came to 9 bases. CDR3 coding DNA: TGCGCCAGCAGCTTGGAGGGTTACCCCTACAATGAGCAGTTCTTC. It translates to CASSLEGYPYNEQFF.

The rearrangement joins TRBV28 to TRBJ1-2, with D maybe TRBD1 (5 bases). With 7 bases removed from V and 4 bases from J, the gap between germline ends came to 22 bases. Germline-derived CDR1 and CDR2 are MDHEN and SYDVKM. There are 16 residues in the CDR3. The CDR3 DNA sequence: TGTGCCAGCAACCCCTTTCAGCATCAGACAGCCTATGGCTACACCTTC. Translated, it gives CASNPFQHQTAYGYTF.

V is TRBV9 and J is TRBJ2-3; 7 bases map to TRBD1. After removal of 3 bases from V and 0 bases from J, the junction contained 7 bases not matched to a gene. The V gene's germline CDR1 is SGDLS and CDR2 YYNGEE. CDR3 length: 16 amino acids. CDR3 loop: CASSGGTEESTDTQYF. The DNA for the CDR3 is TGTGCCAGCAGCGGGGGGACAGAGGAAAGCACAGATACGCAGTATTTT.

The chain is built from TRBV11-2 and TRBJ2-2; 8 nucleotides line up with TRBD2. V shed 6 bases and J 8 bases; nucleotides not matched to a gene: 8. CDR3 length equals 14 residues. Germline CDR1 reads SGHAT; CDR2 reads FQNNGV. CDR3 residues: CASSSSGDGGELFF. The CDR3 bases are TGTGCCAGCAGTAGTAGCGGGGATGGAGGGGAGCTGTTTTTT.